A single sample gave rise to the 32 T cell receptor beta chains below, sequenced in a study of blood T cell repertoires in COVID-19. Sequenced by immunoSEQ multiplex PCR; TCRdb stores in-frame clones only, minus some. The repertoire holds roughly 110,000 clones, 75% to 95% seen once, with roughly 1.2% in the top ten. Sequencing was performed on peripheral blood. Source of these receptors: a woman aged 25 to 39 with acute or convalescent COVID-19.

This clone was seen once. The chain recombines TRBV11-2 with TRBJ1-1; D remains ambiguous. V shed 4 bases and J shed 0 bases, with 12 bases lying between them. The V gene's germline CDR1 is SGHAT and CDR2 FQNNGV. This CDR3 has 15 residues. CDR3 protein: CASSSLRELNTEAFF. The CDR3 DNA is TGTGCCAGCAGCTCCCTGAGGGAGTTGAACACTGAAGCTTTCTTT.

The chain carries TRBV5-1 and TRBJ1-2; D uncertain. In germline, CDR1 is SGHRS, CDR2 YFSETQ. V was trimmed by 2 bases and J by 6 bases, leaving 14 bases between them. CDR3 length: 14 amino acids. Here the CDR3 reads CASSFSQVEDGYTF. In nucleotides, the CDR3 is TGCGCCAGCAGCTTTAGCCAGGTGGAGGATGGCTACACCTTC.

This chain uses TRBV4-3 with TRBJ1-4, with D possibly TRBD1 on 5 matching bases. The CDR3 is made up of 16 amino acids. V was shortened by 0 bases and J by 3 bases, with 11 bases between the two germline ends. Germline V gene sequence: CDR1 LGHNA, CDR2 YSLEER. CDR3 loop: CASSQDARVANEKLFF. The DNA for the CDR3 is TGCGCCAGCAGCCAAGATGCCAGGGTGGCTAATGAAAAACTGTTTTTT.

This sequence joins TRBV2 and TRBJ2-7; TRBD2 aligns across 7 bases. Looked up from germline, CDR1 is SNHLY and CDR2 is FYNNEI. The CDR3 loop spans 13 amino acids. V shed 7 bases and J 5 bases; nucleotides not matched to a gene: 8. CDR3 sequence (DNA): TGTGCCAGCACTCTTCCCGGGGGGAACGAGCAGTACTTC. Protein sequence: CASTLPGGNEQYF.

The chain links TRBV6-6 to TRBJ2-7; D may be TRBD1 (8 bases). The CDR3 spans 14 residues. Looked up from germline, CDR1 is MNHNY and CDR2 is SVGAGI (reference sequence). The V end lost 5 bases, the J end lost 6 bases, and 17 bases lay between the germline ends. The CDR3 sequence: CASSKTTGEGEQYF. In DNA, the CDR3 is TGTGCCAGCAGTAAAACGACAGGGGAGGGCGAGCAGTACTTC.

This clone has only a few counts. The genes are TRBV30 and TRBJ2-1; maybe TRBD2 (6 bases). The germline V and J ends were trimmed by 5 bases and 1 base, with 15 bases remaining between them. Germline CDR1 reads GTSNPN; CDR2 reads SVGIG (reference sequence). CDR3 length equals 15 residues. The CDR3 sequence is CAWSRMRESYNEQFF. For the CDR3, the DNA is TGTGCCTGGTCTCGAATGCGGGAATCCTACAATGAGCAGTTCTTC.

This clone occurred once. The chain has TRBV3-1 (or the pseudogene TRBV3-2) and TRBJ1-1; the D is unclear. The CDR3 is 12 amino acids. Trimming removed 4 bases from V and 10 bases from J, with 13 bases in between. CDR1 is LGHDT, CDR2 YNNKEL, per germline (reference sequence). The CDR3 reads CASSRSHLGAFF. DNA of the CDR3: TGTGCCAGCAGCCGTTCGCACCTCGGAGCTTTCTTT.

The chain links TRBV11-2 to TRBJ1-2; 8 bases are shared with TRBD1. With V trimmed by 3 bases and J by 5 bases, 8 bases remained unmatched. Germline loops: CDR1 SGHAT, CDR2 FQNNGV. The CDR3 totals 15 residues. The CDR3 here is CASSLTGTGGYGYTF. As DNA, the CDR3 is TGTGCCAGCAGCTTGACCGGGACAGGAGGGTATGGCTACACCTTC. Full variable domain (missing parts from reference TRBV11-2 and TRBJ1-2): EAGVAQSPRYKIIEKRQSVAFWCNPISGHATLYWYQQILGQGPKLLIQFQNNGVVDDSQLPKDRFSAERLKGVDSTLKIQPAKLEDSAVYLCASSLTGTGGYGYTFGSGTRLTVV.

The genes are TRBV6-2 or TRBV6-3 and TRBJ2-3; TRBD2 matches 9 bases. Germline V lookup: CDR1 MNHEY, CDR2 SVGEGT. The V segment lost 2 bases and the J segment 0 bases; nucleotides outside the gene matches: 6. The CDR3 has 17 residues. Here the CDR3 reads CASSYPILAGSTDTQYF. The CDR3 DNA sequence: TGTGCCAGCAGTTACCCTATTCTAGCGGGGAGCACAGATACGCAGTATTTT.

The CDR3 reads CASSFSLYEETQYF. The CDR3 DNA reads TGCGCCAGCAGCTTCTCCCTCTATGAAGAGACCCAGTACTTC. The chain carries TRBV5-1 and TRBJ2-5; D is unresolved. The ends were cut back, 2 bases at V and 3 bases at J, with 11 bases in the middle. The CDR3 sequence is 14 residues long. CDR1 SGHRS and CDR2 YFSETQ come from the germline V gene. The full variable domain, with the rest looked up from reference TRBV5-1 and TRBJ2-5, is KAGVTQTPRYLIKTRGQQVTLSCSPISGHRSVSWYQQTPGQGLQFLFEYFSETQRNKGNFPGRFSGRQFSNSRSEMNVSTLELGDSALYLCASSFSLYEETQYFGPGTRLLVL.

This chain connects TRBV7-2 to TRBJ1-5; TRBD1 agrees at 9 bases. The CDR3 has 16 residues. With 0 bases clipped from V and 7 bases from J, the junction kept 7 bases outside the gene matches. Germline lookup yields CDR1 SGHTA and CDR2 FQGNSA. CDR3 sequence: CASSLAPGQGWQPQHF. For the CDR3, the DNA is TGTGCCAGCAGCTTAGCTCCGGGACAGGGTTGGCAGCCCCAGCATTTT. Based on the CDR3 plus reference TRBV7-2 and TRBJ1-5, the full variable domain is GAGVSQSPSNKVTEKGKDVELRCDPISGHTALYWYRQSLGQGLEFLIYFQGNSAPDKSGLPSDRFSAERTGGSVSTLTIQRTQQEDSAVYLCASSLAPGQGWQPQHFGDGTRLSIL.

The chain combines TRBV30 with TRBJ1-5, with a possible D match to TRBD1 (5 bases). Germline CDR1 GTSNPN, CDR2 SVGIG (reference sequence). The V end lost 1 base, the J end lost 11 bases, and 18 bases lay between the germline ends. This CDR3 region has 14 residues. The DNA of the CDR3 is TGTGCCTGGAGTGCTGATCCACTGGTGACAGCCCAGCATTTT. Translation: CAWSADPLVTAQHF.

A single count supports this clone. The V call is TRBV30, the J call TRBJ2-3; 7 bases match TRBD2. The CDR3 consists of 15 residues. Germline assignment: CDR1 GTSNPN and CDR2 SVGIG (reference sequence). V gave up 0 bases and J gave up 0 bases; unmatched junction bases: 3. This chain's CDR3 is CAWSVAGISTDTQYF. In DNA, the CDR3 is TGTGCCTGGAGTGTAGCGGGGATTAGCACAGATACGCAGTATTTT.

The rearrangement joins TRBV28 to TRBJ1-4; D gene unclear. From germline, CDR1 is MDHEN and CDR2 SYDVKM. Trimming removed 11 bases from V and 2 bases from J, with 12 bases in between. The CDR3 is 13 amino acids. The CDR3 sequence is CAHGAGTNEKLFF. As DNA, the CDR3 is TGTGCCCACGGTGCGGGCACTAATGAAAAACTGTTTTTT.

The chain couples TRBV28 to TRBJ2-6, with D tentatively TRBD2 (6 bases). The V gene lost 1 base and the J gene lost 0 bases, with 13 bases spanning the gap. The germline V gene encodes CDR1 MDHEN and CDR2 SYDVKM. The length of the CDR3 is 18 residues. CDR3 sequence reads: CASSLFGGELSGANVLTF. Here the CDR3 DNA reads TGTGCCAGCAGTTTATTCGGAGGGGAACTCTCTGGGGCCAACGTCCTGACTTTC. Complete variable domain (other parts from reference TRBV28 and TRBJ2-6): DVKVTQSSRYLVKRTGEKVFLECVQDMDHENMFWYRQDPGLGLRLIYFSYDVKMKEKGDIPEGYSVSREKKERFSLILESASTNQTSMYLCASSLFGGELSGANVLTFGAGSRLTVL.

This rearrangement joins TRBV9 to TRBJ2-7; no clear D gene. The CDR3 extends over 12 amino acids. From germline, CDR1 is SGDLS and CDR2 YYNGEE. V was clipped by 0 bases and J by 6 bases, with 7 bases between them. The CDR3 sequence: CASSVGTSEQYF. As DNA, the CDR3 is TGTGCCAGCAGCGTAGGAACGAGCGAGCAGTACTTC.

The rearrangement uses TRBV15 and TRBJ1-2; no reliable D call. The ends were cut back, 3 bases at V and 8 bases at J, with 16 bases in the middle. Germline lookup yields CDR1 LNHNV and CDR2 YYDKDF (reference sequence). The CDR3 loop spans 14 amino acids. In DNA, the CDR3 is TGTGCCACCAGCAGCCCCCTCAGAGGTGAAGGCTACACCTTC. Its translation is CATSSPLRGEGYTF.

This chain links TRBV24-1 with TRBJ2-7; tentatively, D is TRBD1 (5 bases). With 10 bases removed from V and 3 bases from J, the gap between germline ends came to 15 bases. CDR3 length: 13 residues. Per germline, CDR1 KGHDR and CDR2 SFDVKD. The CDR3 is CATSRGSHYEQYF. In DNA form, the CDR3 reads TGTGCCACTTCAAGGGGATCCCACTACGAGCAGTACTTC.

This clone has only a few counts. The rearrangement joins TRBV5-1 to TRBJ2-7, with 8 bases identical to TRBD2. Germline values: CDR1 SGHRS, CDR2 YFSETQ. The CDR3 sequence is 16 residues long. V was pared by 4 bases and J by 4 bases, with 13 bases of the junction left unmatched. CDR3 region: CASSPSGTRARYEQYF. CDR3 bases: TGCGCCAGCAGCCCGTCAGGGACTAGGGCAAGGTACGAGCAGTACTTC. Full variable domain (rest looked up from reference TRBV5-1 and TRBJ2-7): KAGVTQTPRYLIKTRGQQVTLSCSPISGHRSVSWYQQTPGQGLQFLFEYFSETQRNKGNFPGRFSGRQFSNSRSEMNVSTLELGDSALYLCASSPSGTRARYEQYFGPGTRLTVT.

The gene calls are TRBV27 and TRBJ1-1, with a weak D call TRBD1 (5 bases). Germline V CDR1 and CDR2: MNHEY, SMNVEV (reference sequence). Trimming shortened V by 3 bases and J by 8 bases, and 13 bases separated the two germline ends. This CDR3 is built from 13 residues. The CDR3 sequence: CASSLQGLREAFF. Here the CDR3 DNA reads TGTGCCAGCAGTTTGCAGGGTTTAAGGGAAGCTTTCTTT.

The genes are TRBV6-4 and TRBJ2-2; TRBD1 matches at 8 bases. The CDR3 covers 15 residues. The J segment lost 1 base and the V segment lost 8 bases, leaving 6 bases of the junction unmatched. Germline values: CDR1 MRHNA, CDR2 SNTAGT. The CDR3 region is CASSAGTGNTGELFF. Written as DNA, the CDR3 is TGTGCCAGCTCCGCCGGGACAGGGAACACCGGGGAGCTGTTTTTT.

The chain employs TRBV14 and TRBJ2-7; the D gene is possibly TRBD2 (5 bases). This CDR3 has 12 residues. Germline assignment: CDR1 SGHDN and CDR2 FVKESK. The ends were cut back, 1 base at V and 6 bases at J, with 7 bases in the middle. The CDR3 region has the DNA TGTGCCAGCAGCCAAGCGAGGGTCGAGCAGTACTTC. Translation gives CASSQARVEQYF.

The chain couples TRBV6-5 to TRBJ1-5; 9 bases match TRBD1. J lost 6 bases, V lost 6 bases, and 6 bases had no gene match. CDR3 length equals 14 residues. Germline loops: CDR1 MNHEY, CDR2 SVGAGI. CDR3 residues: CASRRQGVGQPQHF. DNA of the CDR3: TGTGCCAGCAGACGACAGGGGGTGGGTCAGCCCCAGCATTTT.

The chain links TRBV2 to TRBJ1-5; TRBD1 is a possible D gene (5 bases). Germline V gene lookup returns CDR1 SNHLY and CDR2 FYNNEI. The length of the CDR3 is 19 residues. Trimming cost V 7 bases and J 0 bases, with 25 bases left between them. The DNA of the CDR3 is TGTGCCAGCACCGAAACCGGCCAGGGTGTTTGGGCTAGCAATCAGCCCCAGCATTTT. Translated, it gives CASTETGQGVWASNQPQHF.

This chain connects TRBV5-1 to TRBJ2-2; D ambiguous. Trimming removed 3 bases at V and 4 bases at J, with 7 bases between. From germline, CDR1 is SGHRS and CDR2 YFSETQ. This CDR3 spans 13 amino acids. The CDR3 DNA sequence: TGCGCCAGCAGCTACACGTTCACCGGGGAGCTGTTTTTT. It codes for CASSYTFTGELFF.

The chain combines TRBV27 with TRBJ2-7, with D tentatively TRBD2 (6 bases). Trimming pared 2 bases from V and 3 bases from J, leaving 11 bases between. Germline CDR1 reads MNHEY; CDR2 reads SMNVEV (reference sequence). The CDR3 has 14 residues. The CDR3: CASSLAGPVYEQYF. CDR3 nucleotides: TGTGCCAGCAGTTTAGCGGGGCCGGTCTACGAGCAGTACTTC.

The rearrangement uses TRBV23-1 and TRBJ1-1; D call uncertain. TRBV23-1 is an ORF, with its function uncertain. CDR3 length equals 12 residues. Trimming left V 11 bases short and J 4 bases short, with 14 bases between. The CDR3 sequence: CASFCRGTEAFF. The CDR3 DNA sequence: TGCGCCTCCTTCTGCCGGGGCACTGAAGCTTTCTTT.

This chain links TRBV27 with TRBJ2-1; 8 bases match TRBD2. This CDR3 contains 16 residues. The germline CDR1 and CDR2 sequences are MNHEY and SMNVEV (reference sequence). With V trimmed by 2 bases and J by 0 bases, 3 bases remained unmatched. The CDR3 DNA reads TGTGCCAGCAGTTTACAGGGGACTAGCTCCTACAATGAGCAGTTCTTC. It encodes CASSLQGTSSYNEQFF.

The V gene is TRBV11-3, the J gene TRBJ1-1; no clear D gene. Germline V CDR1 and CDR2: SGHNT, YENEEA. The CDR3 loop spans 15 amino acids. V lost 4 bases to trimming and J lost 0 bases, with 12 bases between them. The CDR3: CASSYSGFLNTEAFF. DNA for the CDR3: TGTGCCAGCAGCTATTCCGGGTTCCTGAACACTGAAGCTTTCTTT.

This sequence joins TRBV19 and TRBJ1-3; D ambiguous. V was cut by 3 bases and J by 0 bases, with 9 bases left in between. The CDR3 runs 15 residues. Germline loops: CDR1 LNHDA, CDR2 SQIVND (reference sequence). The DNA for the CDR3 is TGTGCCAGTAGTATTAGCGGGGACTCTGGAAACACCATATATTTT. Encoded protein: CASSISGDSGNTIYF.

This clone has just a few counts. The sample has other DNA sequences that encode this CDR3 too. The chain employs TRBV10-3 and TRBJ2-7; 9 bases map to TRBD2. The ends lost 4 bases at V and 3 bases at J; junction bases unmatched: 7. CDR3 length: 15 residues. In germline, CDR1 is ENHRY, CDR2 SYGVKD. CDR3 coding DNA: TGTGCCATCAGTGGCGCTAGCGGGAAAAACTACGAGCAGTACTTC. Protein sequence: CAISGASGKNYEQYF.

This chain connects TRBV19 to TRBJ1-4; D remains ambiguous. The CDR3 sequence is 15 residues long. Deletions cut 2 bases from V and 8 bases from J, with 15 bases between. CDR1 and CDR2 (germline): LNHDA, SQIVND (reference sequence). CDR3 residues: CASSILPGMREKLFF. The CDR3 nucleotides are TGTGCCAGTAGTATACTGCCGGGGATGCGAGAAAAACTGTTTTTT.